This passage covers 17 T cell receptor beta chains from one sample sequenced in a study of blood T cell repertoires in COVID-19 (dated by TCRdb to the early 2020s). Libraries were built with the immunoSEQ multiplex PCR assay. Here the immuneACCESS table is served through TCRdb, limited to in-frame sequences with V and J called. Missing clones are a known gap in these copies; in checked studies unresolved V genes cover under half, and the rest lacks a known reason. The sample profile shows some 200,000 clones; roughly 94% of them were found once. The ten largest account for 0.6% to 0.9% of the sample. Sequencing used peripheral blood. The receptors derive from a man younger than 45 with COVID-19, enrolled during active disease.

The chain uses TRBV9 and TRBJ2-3; 10 bases line up with TRBD2. There are 15 residues in the CDR3. V gave up 0 bases and J gave up 6 bases; unmatched junction bases: 4. Per the germline V gene, CDR1 is SGDLS and CDR2 is YYNGEE. The CDR3 coding sequence is TGTGCCAGCAGCGTAGCTACTAGCGGGGAGGATACGCAGTATTTT. Translated: CASSVATSGEDTQYF.

CDR3 in amino acids: CASSVDLTGDYGYTF. DNA for the CDR3: TGTGCCAGCAGCGTAGATTTAACGGGGGACTATGGCTACACCTTC. The V gene is TRBV9, the J gene TRBJ1-2, with D tentatively TRBD1 (5 bases). Trimming took off 0 bases at V and 3 bases at J, with 12 bases between the two ends. The CDR3 length is 15 residues. CDR1 and CDR2 (germline): SGDLS, YYNGEE.

This clone appeared once. The chain couples TRBV5-1 to TRBJ2-3, with 12 bases identical to TRBD2. This CDR3 region has 13 residues. CDR1 is SGHRS and CDR2 is YFSETQ in the germline V gene. The J segment lost 5 bases and the V segment lost 9 bases, leaving 4 bases of the junction unmatched. The DNA of the CDR3 is TGCGCCATCCGACTAGCGGGGGAAGATACGCAGTATTTT. Its protein is CAIRLAGEDTQYF.

V gene TRBV2 combines with J gene TRBJ2-2; 9 bases are shared with TRBD2. The CDR3 sequence is 17 residues long. Germline V gives CDR1 SNHLY, CDR2 FYNNEI. Trimming took 0 bases from V and 1 from J; bases not matched to a gene: 3. The CDR3 loop is CASSEALSGGNTGELFF. The CDR3 DNA follows: TGTGCCAGCAGTGAAGCGCTTAGCGGGGGGAACACCGGGGAGCTGTTTTTT.

The V and J genes are TRBV5-5 and TRBJ1-2; D not certain. The CDR3 extends over 13 amino acids. Trimming left V 1 base short and J 4 bases short, with 8 bases between. Germline CDR1 is SGHKS and CDR2 is YYEKEE (reference sequence). The CDR3 nucleotides read TGTGCCAGCAGCTTGTCCGAACTCTATGGCTACACCTTC. Translating it yields CASSLSELYGYTF.

The chain combines TRBV10-3 with TRBJ1-5; D is undetermined. CDR3 length: 9 residues. Germline V lookup: CDR1 ENHRY, CDR2 SYGVKD. V was clipped by 11 bases and J by 9 bases, with 8 bases between them. Written as DNA, the CDR3 is TGTGCCGAGACAATGCCCCAGCATTTT. Residues: CAETMPQHF.

The V and J genes are TRBV10-3 and TRBJ1-3; 7 bases are shared with TRBD1. Trimming took 6 bases from V and 1 from J; bases not matched to a gene: 3. The CDR3 has 14 residues. The germline gives CDR1 ENHRY, CDR2 SYGVKD. The CDR3 here is CAIRVTGSGNTIYF. The CDR3 coding sequence is TGTGCCATCAGAGTGACAGGGTCTGGAAACACCATATATTTT.

The chain uses TRBV19 and TRBJ1-5; D may be TRBD1 (5 bases). Trimming took 5 bases from V and 7 from J, leaving 18 bases between them. Germline-derived CDR1 and CDR2 are LNHDA and SQIVND (reference sequence). CDR3 size: 15 residues. The CDR3 protein is CASSVRPEGRQPQHF. The CDR3 DNA is TGTGCCAGTAGTGTGAGGCCGGAGGGGAGACAGCCCCAGCATTTT.

This chain joins TRBV21-1 and TRBJ1-5; TRBD1 is taken as the D call from the table, unchecked against the DNA. TRBV21-1 is termed a pseudogene. The CDR3 has 16 residues. Written as DNA, the CDR3 is TGTGCCAGCAGCAAACGGACAGGGGGCAGGGGTCAGCCCCAGCATTTT. It yields the protein CASSKRTGGRGQPQHF.

This chain uses TRBV5-1 with TRBJ2-2; 8 nucleotides match TRBD1. Germline CDR1 SGHRS, CDR2 YFSETQ. There are 14 residues in the CDR3. V gave up 0 bases and J gave up 7 bases; unmatched junction bases: 2. The CDR3 spells CASSLEDRDGELFF. CDR3 nucleotide sequence: TGCGCCAGCAGCTTGGAGGACAGGGACGGGGAGCTGTTTTTT.

This rearrangement joins TRBV29-1 to TRBJ1-2, with D possibly matching TRBD1 (5 bases). In germline, CDR1 is SQVTM, CDR2 ANQGSEA. Trimming took 7 bases from V and 4 from J, leaving 16 bases between them. CDR3 length: 13 amino acids. For the CDR3, the DNA is TGCAGCGCACAGGCGATTCAACGCTATGGCTACACCTTC. This encodes CSAQAIQRYGYTF.

The chain couples TRBV18 to TRBJ1-6; 7 bases match TRBD1. This CDR3 has 13 residues. Germline CDR1 and CDR2: KGHSH and LQKENI. V lost 6 bases, J lost 8 bases, and 4 bases stayed unmatched. This CDR3 reads CASSTGIDSPLHF. CDR3 DNA: TGTGCCAGCTCGACAGGGATTGATTCACCCCTCCACTTT.

The V gene is TRBV4-2, the J gene TRBJ2-2; D is perhaps TRBD1 (6 bases). V was trimmed by 1 base and J by 3 bases, leaving 9 bases between them. The CDR3 covers 15 residues. Germline loops: CDR1 LGHNA, CDR2 YNFKEQ. This CDR3 is CASSQAGQYTGELFF. CDR3 bases: TGTGCCAGCAGCCAAGCTGGACAGTACACCGGGGAGCTGTTTTTT.

V is TRBV30 and J is TRBJ2-1; TRBD1 matches 7 bases. Trimming at V came to 0 bases and at J to 9 bases, leaving 2 bases not matched to a gene. CDR1 and CDR2 from the germline V gene are GTSNPN and SVGIG (reference sequence). This CDR3 has 12 residues. This CDR3 reads CAWSVPGGEQFF. The CDR3 DNA reads as TGTGCCTGGAGTGTACCAGGGGGTGAGCAGTTCTTC. Filled out from reference TRBV30 and TRBJ2-1, the complete variable domain reads SQTIHQWPATLVQPVGSPLSLECTVEGTSNPNLYWYRQAAGRGLQLLFYSVGIGQISSEVPQNLSASRPQDRQFILSSKKLLLSDSGFYLCAWSVPGGEQFFGPGTRLTVL.

The genes are TRBV3-1 (or the pseudogene TRBV3-2) and TRBJ1-5; a weak D match, TRBD1 (6 bases). V lost 6 bases to trimming and J lost 3 bases, with 18 bases between them. In germline, CDR1 is LGHDT, CDR2 YNNKEL (reference sequence). The CDR3 contains 16 residues. This CDR3 reads CASSLSTGISNQPQHF. CDR3 in DNA: TGTGCCAGCAGTCTCTCTACAGGGATCTCCAATCAGCCCCAGCATTTT.

The CDR3 spells CASSLEPGQGPGDYTF. CDR3 DNA: TGTGCCAGCAGCTTGGAGCCGGGACAGGGGCCAGGGGACTACACCTTC. The V gene is TRBV7-9, the J gene TRBJ1-2, with TRBD1 matching 10 bases. Germline values: CDR1 SEHNR, CDR2 FQNEAQ (reference sequence). The CDR3 is made up of 16 amino acids. Germline trimming cut 3 bases from V and 10 bases from J; bases unmatched to any gene: 14.

This clone has just one count. The V call is TRBV11-2, the J call TRBJ2-1; 11 positions match TRBD1. The CDR3 totals 15 residues. From germline, CDR1 is SGHAT and CDR2 FQNNGV. Trimming cost V 6 bases and J 6 bases; bases outside gene matches: 7. CDR3 region: CASSRGQGASNEQFF. CDR3 nucleotides: TGTGCCAGCAGTCGAGGACAGGGGGCGTCCAATGAGCAGTTCTTC.